This TCR beta chain appears in the sequencing data of a study of Ad26.COV2.S vaccination and SARS-CoV-2 variants. As for the study in general: Donor had been placed in the Ad26.COV2.S arm of the COV1001 trial. Regarding the study as a whole: Across vaccine and placebo recipients, the breadth of non-spike TCRs was similar.

CDR3 length: 18 residues. The table came from immunoSEQ multiplex PCR; TCRdb's copy has only in-frame clones and leaves some out. The sample lists 300,000 to 400,000 clones, 70% to 90% seen once, with 3.3% in the top ten. A few counts support this clone. Its antigen is not known. As to treatment: around 19 received Ad26.COV2.S at low or high dose, single or two shots; 5 received placebo; per-sample allocation not given. Collection of the samples took place on day 63 after the first injection of vaccine or placebo. Boston hosted the donor, who was an adult aged 18-55 years. The study used a vaccine consisting of an Ad26 vector that expressed Wuhan-strain SARS-CoV-2 spike.

Source: peripheral blood, taken in a trial of Ad26.COV2.S vaccine versus placebo. This receptor was taken from a person aged 18 to 59 who received the Ad26.COV2.S COVID-19 vaccine or a placebo. V gene TRBV7-5 combines with J gene TRBJ2-7; the D call in the table, TRBD1, was not verified against the DNA. TRBV7-5 counts as a pseudogene. CDR3 sequence: CARSRTLQGAGDSYEQYF. For the CDR3, the DNA is TGTGCCAGAAGCCGCACGTTACAGGGGGCGGGGGACTCCTACGAGCAGTACTTC.